One and the same sample provided the 24 T cell receptor beta chains below, sequenced in a study of post-analysis software for immune sequencing data. Study-level points and caveats: TRBV5-6, TRBV5-1 and TRBV20-1 belonged to a set of about five TRBV segments that were more frequent in patients than controls.

These receptors are not linked to any known antigen. The authors incorporated unique molecular identifiers into the TCR beta cDNA libraries. MiXCR, applied by TCRdb to the PCR reads, yields one record per CDR3 protein. The table shows about 820,000 distinct CDR3 sequences, with around 50% occurring only once. Sequencing was performed on blood. All receptors derive from a girl aged 10-17 years with multiple sclerosis.

CDR3 residues: CASSVSGRTVIYGYTF. The CDR3 region has the DNA TGTGCCAGTAGCGTATCCGGACGGACGGTCATCTATGGCTACACCTTC. V usage is TRBV19 and J usage is TRBJ1-2; D gene uncertain. CDR3 size: 16 residues. Germline V gene data show CDR1 as LNHDA and CDR2 as SQIVND (reference sequence). Trimming pared 6 bases from V and 4 bases from J, leaving 21 bases between. The full variable domain, with the rest looked up from reference TRBV19 and TRBJ1-2, is DGGITQSPKYLFRKEGQNVTLSCEQNLNHDAMYWYRQDPGQGLRLIYYSQIVNDFQKGDIAEGYSVSREKKESFPLTVTSAQKNPTAFYLCASSVSGRTVIYGYTFGSGTRLTVV.

This chain joins TRBV10-3 and TRBJ2-7; D might be TRBD1 or TRBD2, each matching 5 bases. Germline assignment: CDR1 ENHRY and CDR2 SYGVKD. V lost 11 bases to trimming and J lost 0 bases, with 23 bases between them. The CDR3 consists of 16 residues. The CDR3 spells CALKPGPPENSYEQYF. The CDR3 DNA reads TGTGCCCTGAAACCGGGGCCTCCGGAAAACTCCTACGAGCAGTACTTC.

The chain uses TRBV29-1 and TRBJ2-3; TRBD1 matches 12 bases. CDR1 and CDR2 from the germline V gene are SQVTM and ANQGSEA. Unmatched junction bases numbered 7, after V lost 5 bases and J lost 4 bases. This CDR3 region has 15 residues. The CDR3 here is CSVRDRGLAADTQYF. CDR3 coding DNA: TGCAGCGTTCGGGACAGGGGGCTGGCTGCAGATACGCAGTATTTT.

Only a few counts were recorded for this clonotype. V usage is TRBV7-9 and J usage is TRBJ1-2, with D possibly matching TRBD1 (5 bases). Germline V gene sequence: CDR1 SEHNR, CDR2 FQNEAQ (reference sequence). The CDR3 extends over 14 amino acids. V gave up 5 bases and J gave up 6 bases, with 16 bases separating them. The CDR3 protein is CASSGAGPPNGYTF. The DNA of the CDR3 is TGTGCCAGCAGCGGGGCAGGACCTCCGAATGGCTACACCTTC.

The chain links TRBV2 to TRBJ2-7; no reliable D call. CDR3 length: 12 residues. The germline gives CDR1 SNHLY, CDR2 FYNNEI. The germline V and J ends were trimmed by 8 bases and 4 bases, with 12 bases remaining between them. The CDR3 protein is CASGPKCYEQYF. Written as DNA, the CDR3 is TGTGCCAGCGGACCTAAATGTTACGAGCAGTACTTC.

This chain connects TRBV13 to TRBJ2-7; 8 positions agree with TRBD1. This CDR3 is 12 amino acids long. V lost 7 bases and J lost 6; bases outside the gene matches: 5. The V gene's germline CDR1 is PRHDT and CDR2 FYEKMQ (reference sequence). This CDR3 reads CASNLGQGEQYF. For the CDR3, the DNA is TGTGCCAGCAACCTCGGACAGGGCGAGCAGTACTTC.

This clonotype was seen a few times. This chain links TRBV5-1 with TRBJ2-5; weak D call: TRBD2 (5 bases). The CDR3 runs to 15 residues. CDR1 is SGHRS and CDR2 is YFSETQ in the germline V gene. V was cut by 4 bases and J by 3 bases, with 16 bases left in between. CDR3 sequence reads: CASSKNSRAEETQYF. CDR3 coding DNA: TGCGCCAGCAGCAAAAATTCCCGAGCGGAAGAGACCCAGTACTTC.

The CDR3 DNA is TGCAGCGGGTACGGGACAGGCTTCACTGAAGCTTTCTTT. This gives the protein CSGYGTGFTEAFF. The chain combines TRBV29-1 with TRBJ1-1; TRBD1 matches at 8 bases. The CDR3 extends over 13 amino acids. V trimming: 7 bases; J trimming: 4 bases; junction bases outside the gene matches: 8. The V gene's germline CDR1 is SQVTM and CDR2 ANQGSEA.

Turning to this clonotype: At one of its ends the junction is not consistent with the germline gene, which may arise from a read error. The chain is built from TRBV7-2 and TRBJ2-5; D is tentatively TRBD1 or TRBD2 (7 bases each). The CDR3 covers 14 residues. Germline-derived CDR1 and CDR2 are SGHTA and FQGNSA. CDR3 sequence reads: CASRLGTAGETQYF. The CDR3 nucleotides are TGTGCCAGCAGGTTAGGGACAGCGGGGGAGACCCAGTACTTC.

This chain uses TRBV7-2 with TRBJ2-1, with TRBD1 matching 9 bases. Losses at the gene ends were 5 bases for V and 6 bases for J; bases not matched to a gene: 8. The CDR3 loop spans 15 amino acids. CDR1 SGHTA and CDR2 FQGNSA come from the germline V gene. CDR3 amino acids: CASSRRDRVCNEQFF. CDR3 coding DNA: TGTGCCAGCAGCCGCCGGGACAGGGTGTGCAATGAGCAGTTCTTC.

The chain has TRBV12-5 and TRBJ2-7; D call uncertain. The CDR3 contains 15 residues. CDR1 LGHNT and CDR2 FRNRAP come from the germline V gene. V lost 4 bases and J 1 base, leaving 14 bases between the germline ends. CDR3 residues: CASGSRLGTSYEQYF. CDR3 nucleotide sequence: TGTGCTAGTGGTTCCCGCCTAGGCACTTCCTACGAGCAGTACTTC.

This rearrangement joins TRBV3-1 to TRBJ2-7; the D gene is possibly TRBD2 (7 bases). V lost 4 bases and J lost 3, with 13 bases in between. Germline V gene sequence: CDR1 LGHDT, CDR2 YNNKEL (reference sequence). The CDR3 has 14 residues. Here the CDR3 reads CASSPRGALYEQYF. The CDR3 DNA is TGTGCCAGCAGCCCTCGGGGGGCTCTCTACGAGCAGTACTTC.

The chain recombines TRBV20-1 with TRBJ2-3, with a tentative D call TRBD1 (6 bases). The ends were cut back, 0 bases at V and 3 bases at J, with 10 bases in the middle. Germline CDR1 is DFQATT and CDR2 is SNEGSKA (reference sequence). There are 14 residues in the CDR3. The CDR3 nucleotides read TGCAGTGCTAGAGATTGGGGGACAACAGATACGCAGTATTTT. It codes for CSARDWGTTDTQYF.

In this sample, this clonotype turned up many times. Just one base apart from a much larger clone, this may be a read error. This rearrangement joins TRBV24-1 to TRBJ2-5; no reliable D call. V was clipped by 3 bases and J by 11 bases, with 15 bases between them. CDR3 length: 13 amino acids. The germline V gene encodes CDR1 KGHDR and CDR2 SFDVKD. DNA of the CDR3: TGTGCCACCAGTGATAACTTATACAATGAGCAGTACTTC. Translation gives CATSDNLYNEQYF.

The V and J genes are TRBV12-3 or TRBV12-4 and TRBJ1-2; D is possibly TRBD1 (5 bases). This CDR3 spans 12 amino acids. Trimming shortened V by 7 bases and J by 2 bases, and 8 bases separated the two germline ends. CDR3 bases: TGTGCCAGCATGGGGGTCAACTATGGCTACACCTTC. It encodes CASMGVNYGYTF.

This clonotype has a single count. The chain recombines TRBV29-1 with TRBJ1-2; 7 nucleotides line up with TRBD1. Trimming cost V 5 bases and J 4 bases; bases outside gene matches: 16. The length of the CDR3 is 16 residues. The germline CDR1 and CDR2 sequences are SQVTM and ANQGSEA. The CDR3 bases are TGCAGCGTTCGGGGACGATTGACAGGGCCTCTCTATGGCTACACCTTC. It yields the protein CSVRGRLTGPLYGYTF.

This clonotype has a handful of counts. This chain links TRBV29-1 with TRBJ2-7; D possibly corresponds to TRBD2 (6 bases). This CDR3 spans 13 amino acids. Germline V lookup: CDR1 SQVTM, CDR2 ANQGSEA. The germline V and J ends were trimmed by 5 bases and 0 bases, with 11 bases remaining between them. CDR3 in amino acids: CSVKAGSSYEQYF. The CDR3 nucleotides are TGCAGCGTTAAGGCGGGGAGCTCCTACGAGCAGTACTTC.

In regard to this clonotype: At one end, the junction sequence differs from germline, possibly due to a read error. CDR3 sequence (DNA): TGTGCCGGCAGCCGGGACGGGAAGGGTTCACCCCTCCACTTT. Residues: CAGSRDGKGSPLHF. J is TRBJ1-6 and V is TRBV7-2, with a weak D call TRBD1 (5 bases). Germline values: CDR1 SGHTA, CDR2 FQGNSA. The CDR3 extends over 14 amino acids.

This clonotype was observed a few times. The chain uses TRBV5-1 and TRBJ1-1; a weak D match, TRBD1 (5 bases). Looked up from germline, CDR1 is SGHRS and CDR2 is YFSETQ. The CDR3 length is 14 residues. V was cut by 5 bases and J by 1 base, with 12 bases left in between. This CDR3 is CASRMGQPNTEAFF. DNA for the CDR3: TGCGCCAGCAGGATGGGGCAACCGAACACTGAAGCTTTCTTT.

The gene calls are TRBV27 and TRBJ1-1; the match to TRBD1 covers 9 bases. Trimming took 4 bases from V and 1 from J; bases not matched to a gene: 7. The CDR3 consists of 16 residues. Per germline, CDR1 MNHEY and CDR2 SMNVEV (reference sequence). This CDR3 is CASSSRPTGGNTEAFF. CDR3 in DNA: TGTGCCAGCAGTTCCCGTCCGACAGGGGGGAACACTGAAGCTTTCTTT.

This clonotype was recorded only once. The DNA of the CDR3 is TGTGCCTCCGGAGCCGGGAGGCTCATAGGGGAGCAGTACTTC. Translated: CASGAGRLIGEQYF. The chain uses TRBV2 and TRBJ2-5, with 7 bases lining up with TRBD2. From germline, CDR1 is SNHLY and CDR2 FYNNEI. The CDR3 sequence is 14 residues long. Losses at the gene ends were 11 bases for V and 11 bases for J; bases not matched to a gene: 20.

The V gene is TRBV7-9, the J gene TRBJ2-7; D perhaps matches TRBD2 (7 bases). CDR3 length: 15 amino acids. Germline CDR1 and CDR2: SEHNR and FQNEAQ (reference sequence). V was clipped by 6 bases and J by 6 bases, with 21 bases between them. CDR3 sequence: CASRGPGGNGLEQYF. CDR3 in DNA: TGTGCCAGCAGGGGCCCGGGGGGCAATGGGCTCGAGCAGTACTTC. The whole variable domain, filled in from reference TRBV7-9 and TRBJ2-7, reads DTGVSQNPRHKITKRGQNVTFRCDPISEHNRLYWYRQTLGQGPEFLTYFQNEAQLEKSRLLSDRFSAERPKGSFSTLEIQRTEQGDSAMYLCASRGPGGNGLEQYFGPGTRLTVT.

This clonotype has only a few counts. This sequence joins TRBV29-1 and TRBJ2-7; tentatively, D is TRBD1 (5 bases). Germline values: CDR1 SQVTM, CDR2 ANQGSEA. The V and J ends lost 7 bases and 6 bases respectively, with 16 bases between them. The CDR3 is 12 residues long. The CDR3 sequence is CSAEGAGAEQYF. Here the CDR3 DNA reads TGCAGCGCAGAAGGGGCTGGGGCCGAGCAGTACTTC.

This clonotype was seen a handful of times. The chain uses TRBV5-1 and TRBJ2-3, with D tentatively TRBD1 (6 bases). Trimming shortened V by 4 bases and J by 2 bases, and 11 bases separated the two germline ends. CDR3 size: 14 residues. In germline, CDR1 is SGHRS, CDR2 YFSETQ. The CDR3 DNA is TGCGCCAGCAGCATAGGACAGACCACAGATACGCAGTATTTT. Its translation: CASSIGQTTDTQYF.